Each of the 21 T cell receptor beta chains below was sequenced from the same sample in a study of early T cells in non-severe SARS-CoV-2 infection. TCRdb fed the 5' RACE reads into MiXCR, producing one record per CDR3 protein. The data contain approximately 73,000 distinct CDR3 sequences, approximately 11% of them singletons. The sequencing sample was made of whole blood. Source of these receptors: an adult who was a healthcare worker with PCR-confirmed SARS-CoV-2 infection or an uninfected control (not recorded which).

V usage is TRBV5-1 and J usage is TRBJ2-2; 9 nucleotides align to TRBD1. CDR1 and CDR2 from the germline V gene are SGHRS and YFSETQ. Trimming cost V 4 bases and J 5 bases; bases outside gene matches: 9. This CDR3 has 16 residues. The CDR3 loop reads CASSLTGGAETGELFF. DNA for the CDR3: TGCGCCAGCAGCCTAACAGGGGGCGCGGAGACCGGGGAGCTGTTTTTT.

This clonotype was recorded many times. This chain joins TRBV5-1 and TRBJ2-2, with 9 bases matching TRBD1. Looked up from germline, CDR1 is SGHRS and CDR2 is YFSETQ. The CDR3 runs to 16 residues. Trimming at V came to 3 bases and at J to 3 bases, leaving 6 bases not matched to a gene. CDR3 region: CASSSPRDRDTGELFF. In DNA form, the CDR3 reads TGCGCCAGCAGCTCCCCCCGGGACAGGGACACCGGGGAGCTGTTTTTT.

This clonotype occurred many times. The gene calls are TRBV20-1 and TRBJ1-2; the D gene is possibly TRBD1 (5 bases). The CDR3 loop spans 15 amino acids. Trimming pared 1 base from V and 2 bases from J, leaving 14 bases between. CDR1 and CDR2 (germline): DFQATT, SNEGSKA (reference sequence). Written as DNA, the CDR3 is TGCAGTGCTAGAGCACCCCAGCAGGGAAACTATGGCTACACCTTC. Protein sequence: CSARAPQQGNYGYTF.

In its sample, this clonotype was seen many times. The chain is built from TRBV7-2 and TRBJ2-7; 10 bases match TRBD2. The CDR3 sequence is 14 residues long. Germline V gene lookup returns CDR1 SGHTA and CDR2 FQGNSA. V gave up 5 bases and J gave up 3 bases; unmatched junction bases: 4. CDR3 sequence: CASSPSGGNYEQYF. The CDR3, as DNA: TGTGCCAGCAGCCCTAGCGGGGGTAACTACGAGCAGTACTTC.

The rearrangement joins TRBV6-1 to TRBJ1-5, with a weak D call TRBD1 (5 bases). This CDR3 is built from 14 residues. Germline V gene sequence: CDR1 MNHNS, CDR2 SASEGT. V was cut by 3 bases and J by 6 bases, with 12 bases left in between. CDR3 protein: CASSERGAAQPQHF. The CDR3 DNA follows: TGTGCCAGCAGTGAGCGGGGCGCGGCTCAGCCCCAGCATTTT.

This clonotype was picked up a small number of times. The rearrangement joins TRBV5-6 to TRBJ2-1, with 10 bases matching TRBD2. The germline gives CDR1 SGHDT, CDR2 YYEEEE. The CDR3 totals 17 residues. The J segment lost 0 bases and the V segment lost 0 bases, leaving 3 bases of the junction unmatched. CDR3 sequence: CASSLVSGGTSYNEQFF. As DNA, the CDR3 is TGTGCCAGCAGCTTGGTTAGCGGGGGGACCTCCTACAATGAGCAGTTCTTC.

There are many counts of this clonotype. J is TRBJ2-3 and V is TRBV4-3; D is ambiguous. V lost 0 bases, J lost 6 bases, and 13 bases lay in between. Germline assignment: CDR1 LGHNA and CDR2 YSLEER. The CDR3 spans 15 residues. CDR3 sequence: CASSQDRTSDDTQYF. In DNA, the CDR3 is TGCGCCAGCAGCCAAGATAGGACGTCGGACGATACGCAGTATTTT.

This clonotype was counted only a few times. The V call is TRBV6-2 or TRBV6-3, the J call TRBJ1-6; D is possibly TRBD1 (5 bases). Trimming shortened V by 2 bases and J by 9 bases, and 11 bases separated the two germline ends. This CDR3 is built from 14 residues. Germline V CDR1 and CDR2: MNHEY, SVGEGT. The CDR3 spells CASSYHRTGSPLHF. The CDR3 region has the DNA TGTGCCAGCAGTTACCACAGGACGGGTTCACCCCTCCACTTT.

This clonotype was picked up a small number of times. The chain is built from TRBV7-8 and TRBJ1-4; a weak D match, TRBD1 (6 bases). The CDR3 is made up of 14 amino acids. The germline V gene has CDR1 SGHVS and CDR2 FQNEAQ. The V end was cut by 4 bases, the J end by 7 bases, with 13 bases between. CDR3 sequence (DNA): TGTGCCAGCAGCTCTGGGGGCATGAGTGAAAAACTGTTTTTT. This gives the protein CASSSGGMSEKLFF.

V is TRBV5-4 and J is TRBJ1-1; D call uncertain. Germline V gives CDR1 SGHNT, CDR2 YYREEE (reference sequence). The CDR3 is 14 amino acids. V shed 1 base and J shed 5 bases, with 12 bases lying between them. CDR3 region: CASSLLQEWTEAFF. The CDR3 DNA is TGTGCCAGCAGCTTGCTTCAGGAATGGACTGAAGCTTTCTTT.

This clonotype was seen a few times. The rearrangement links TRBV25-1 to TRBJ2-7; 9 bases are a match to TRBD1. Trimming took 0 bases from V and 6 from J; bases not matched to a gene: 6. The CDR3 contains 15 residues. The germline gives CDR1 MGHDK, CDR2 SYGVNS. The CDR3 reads CASSEYRTGEGEQYF. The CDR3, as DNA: TGTGCCAGCAGTGAATACCGGACAGGGGAAGGCGAGCAGTACTTC.

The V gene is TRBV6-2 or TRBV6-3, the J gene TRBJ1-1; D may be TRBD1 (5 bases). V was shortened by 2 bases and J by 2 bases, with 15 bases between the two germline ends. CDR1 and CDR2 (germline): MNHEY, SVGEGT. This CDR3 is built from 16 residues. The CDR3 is CASSYPSGGVNTEAFF. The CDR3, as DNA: TGTGCCAGCAGTTACCCCAGCGGGGGAGTTAACACTGAAGCTTTCTTT.

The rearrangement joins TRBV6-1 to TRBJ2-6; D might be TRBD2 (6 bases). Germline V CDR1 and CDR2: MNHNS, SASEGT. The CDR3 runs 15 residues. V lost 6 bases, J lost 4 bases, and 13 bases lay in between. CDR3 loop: CASRTEGGGANVLTF. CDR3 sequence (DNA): TGTGCCAGCAGGACGGAGGGTGGCGGGGCCAACGTCCTGACTTTC.

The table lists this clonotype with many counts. This CDR3 is CASSLGLQETQYF. The CDR3, as DNA: TGTGCCAGCAGCTTAGGTCTACAAGAGACCCAGTACTTC. V and J are TRBV7-2 and TRBJ2-5; D remains unclear. Trimming left V 1 base short and J 2 bases short, with 5 bases between. Germline V lookup: CDR1 SGHTA, CDR2 FQGNSA. The CDR3 runs to 13 residues.

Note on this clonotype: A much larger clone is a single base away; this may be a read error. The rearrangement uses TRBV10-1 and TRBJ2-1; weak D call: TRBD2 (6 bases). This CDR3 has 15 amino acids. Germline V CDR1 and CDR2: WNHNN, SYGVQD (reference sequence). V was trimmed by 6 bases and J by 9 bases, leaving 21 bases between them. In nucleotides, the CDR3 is TGCGCCAGCAGCCAACGTAGCGGTACCCGGGTTGAGCAGTTCTTC. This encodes CASSQRSGTRVEQFF.

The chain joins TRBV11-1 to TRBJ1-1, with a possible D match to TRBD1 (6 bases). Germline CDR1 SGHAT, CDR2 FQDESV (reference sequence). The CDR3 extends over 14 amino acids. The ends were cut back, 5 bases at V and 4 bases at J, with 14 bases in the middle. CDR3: CASSTFQGSTEAFF. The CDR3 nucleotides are TGTGCCAGCAGCACATTTCAGGGGAGCACTGAAGCTTTCTTT.

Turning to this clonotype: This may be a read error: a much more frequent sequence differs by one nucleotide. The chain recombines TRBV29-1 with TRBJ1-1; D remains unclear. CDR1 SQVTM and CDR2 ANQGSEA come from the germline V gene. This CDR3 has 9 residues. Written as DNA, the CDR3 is TGCAGCGTTGAAGGTGAAGCTTACTTT. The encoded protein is CSVEGEAYF.

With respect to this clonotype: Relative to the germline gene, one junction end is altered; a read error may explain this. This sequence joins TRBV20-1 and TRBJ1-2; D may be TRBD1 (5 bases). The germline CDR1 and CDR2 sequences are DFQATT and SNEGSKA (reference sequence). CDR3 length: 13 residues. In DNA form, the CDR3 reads TGCAGTGCTAGGCAGGGTGCAAACTGTGGCTACACCTTC. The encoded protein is CSARQGANCGYTF.

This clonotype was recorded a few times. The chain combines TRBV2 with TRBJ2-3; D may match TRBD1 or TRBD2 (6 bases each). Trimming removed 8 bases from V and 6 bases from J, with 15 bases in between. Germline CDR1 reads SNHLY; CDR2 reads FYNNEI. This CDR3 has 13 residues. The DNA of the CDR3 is TGTGCCAGCCGCCCAAGGGGGGCCGATACGCAGTATTTT. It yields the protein CASRPRGADTQYF. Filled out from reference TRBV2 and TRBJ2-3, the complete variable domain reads EPEVTQTPSHQVTQMGQEVILRCVPISNHLYFYWYRQILGQKVEFLVSFYNNEISEKSEIFDDQFSVERPDGSNFTLKIRSTKLEDSAMYFCASRPRGADTQYFGPGTRLTVL.

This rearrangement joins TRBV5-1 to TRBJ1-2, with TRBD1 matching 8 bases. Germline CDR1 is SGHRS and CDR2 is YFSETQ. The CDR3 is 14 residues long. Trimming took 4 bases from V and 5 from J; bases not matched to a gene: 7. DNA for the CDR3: TGCGCCAGCAGCGCGACACAGGGGGGATATGGCTACACCTTC. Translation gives CASSATQGGYGYTF.

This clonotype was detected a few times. The CDR3: CASSLAGPPEQYF. For the CDR3, the DNA is TGCGCCAGCAGCTTGGCCGGGCCCCCCGAGCAGTACTTC. V and J are TRBV5-1 and TRBJ2-7; D is unresolved. Germline lookup yields CDR1 SGHRS and CDR2 YFSETQ. Deletions cut 0 bases from V and 6 bases from J, with 10 bases between. The CDR3 contains 13 residues.